This record concerns one T cell receptor (beta chain) sequence. Its antigen target is currently unknown. To prepare the library, the immunoSEQ multiplex PCR assay was applied. For the multiplex PCR, a mixture combining 60 forward primers for TCR Vbeta segments and 13 reverse primers for TCR Jbeta segments was used. Amplification of the CDR3 region of rearranged TCR beta genes was performed with a multiplex PCR assay on genomic DNA. On the Illumina HiSeq System, the amplified TCR beta libraries were sequenced as 87-base-pair reads. Per the original workflow: In a later analysis, tens of millions of unique TCR beta chains were counted across the approximately 640 repertoires, and some 10 million of these chains were shared by at least two donors. To remove PCR and sequencing errors, raw reads were error-corrected and collapsed into unique sequences using a nearest-neighbor algorithm that merged closely related sequences. CDR3 sequences were aligned to IMGT reference sequences to assign V, D and J gene segments. For a sequence to be retained, a match of at least six nucleotides to both a V gene segment and a J gene segment was required. A rearrangement counted as productive if the CDR3 had no stop codons and remained in frame with V and J, and every other rearrangement counted as non-productive. Following IMGT convention, CDR3 was defined as the stretch from the second conserved V-encoded cysteine up to the conserved J-encoded phenylalanine. The earlier analysis of 500 to 750 of the donors excluded any sequence lacking an unambiguous match to a single V gene segment. In an earlier analysis of several hundred of the donors, V segments were called functional above 56.7% productive rearrangements and were called segregating when the between-donor standard deviation exceeded 5%. A statistical classification framework was built to diagnose cytomegalovirus status from the catalog of TCR beta chain sequences. A later analysis assigned V and J genes by comparing TCR nucleotide sequences with IMGT/GENE-DB human TR gene sequences. Using the TCRdist pipeline, a later analysis assigned CDR3 sequences along with most-parsimonious VDJ recombination scenarios. In a later analysis, every TCR beta chain was defined by the combination of its CDR3 amino acid sequence and its V-gene family, and reads without a unique V-gene family were dropped. In a later analysis, some 600 highly shared, low-generation-probability nucleotide sequences were removed to address suspected cross-contamination and a sequencing artifact. In a later analysis, a clonal expansion index was calculated for each public chain from normalized within-repertoire ranks of inferred template counts. In a later analysis, generation probabilities were computed with a VDJ recombination model fitted to out-of-frame rearrangements, and the resulting probabilities were checked against IGoR. In a later analysis, hypergeometric tests were used to score TCR-TCR, TCR-HLA and TCR-CMV co-occurrence, with a repertoire-size bias correction applied to TCR pairs. False discovery rates were estimated in a later analysis by permuting HLA or CMV assignments 20 times. In a later analysis, co-occurring TCRs were grouped using DBSCAN, with TCRdist sequence similarity added in when clustering inside HLA-allele-positive subsets. Repertoires with fewer than 30,000 or more than 120,000 public chains, plus five repertoires with anomalous nucleotide sharing, were excluded from co-occurrence clustering. The source is immuneACCESS, and TCRdb retained only in-frame sequences with V and J called. Part of the clones is not carried over; for the studies checked, unresolved V genes explain less than half of this, and the remainder is unexplained. The V and J calls and clone size were taken over from that table, and D and trimming were inferred from the DNA. The sample table gives roughly 190,000 clones. The ten largest make up about 0.8% of the sample.

In total, 600 or so healthy bone marrow donors made up the cohort. At the time of sampling, every cohort member was nominally healthy, though immune exposures that went unrecorded were likely present. The donor tested CMV seropositive, placing the donor among the 250 to 350 seropositive members of the cohort. A peripheral blood sample was provided by each donor, and peripheral blood mononuclear cells were used for TCR beta sequencing. The Qiagen DNeasy Blood Extraction Kit was used to extract genomic DNA from the blood cell samples. This entry comes from a study of cytomegalovirus exposure and HLA in healthy donors (dated by TCRdb to 2017 to 2019). A note on the overall study: In an earlier analysis of some 610 of the donors, less than 350 Gb of sequence data and 90 million to 120 million unique TCR beta sequences from about 190 million T cells were reported. Rather than drawing on any new phenotypic data, the later analysis identified candidate immune exposures from TCR beta sequences and the way those sequences occurred across donors. Using immunosequencing, the study profiled T cell repertoires from 640 or so subjects and related those repertoires to cytomegalovirus serostatus. Genome-wide SNP genotypes for about 65% of the 666 donors were used in a later genetic analysis, which treated that subset as a discovery cohort. Because of strong linkage in the cohort, roughly five DR-DQ haplotypes were treated as single units for association and clustering. Donor age, sex, ethnicity and CMV serostatus were compiled together with the repertoire data. The number of donors typed differed by locus, with 629-630 for A, B, C, DRB1 and DQB1, around 520 for DQA1, 600 to 610 for DPA1, and 472 for DPB1. All discovery cohort repertoires had been generated using a single sequencing platform. An earlier analysis of 500 to 650 of the donors applied high-throughput TCR beta sequencing to assess whether each TCR beta V gene segment acted as functional or pseudogenic. About 280 gigabases of sequencing data and roughly 80 million unique TCR sequences made up an early release that covered several hundred HLA-typed donors. On average, roughly 240,000 unique TCR beta nucleotide sequences were sequenced per donor among a few hundred genotyped donors of the cohort, with roughly 18% of those sequences being non-productive. To study patterns of TCR occurrence, a later analysis re-analyzed previously published TCR beta repertoires from 700 or so donors and added high-resolution HLA genotyping. HLA typing covered class I and class II loci at four-digit resolution. Of the 350 to 400 genotyped donors, 65% to 90% fell in the genetic ancestry cluster associated with self-reported Caucasian donors. The study combined high-throughput TCR immunosequencing, statistical association of individual TCRs with disease status, and machine learning to predict cytomegalovirus infection status. The study aimed to test whether cataloging public T cell receptors could reveal signatures of past pathogen exposure. A separate validation cohort of more than 100 different subjects was used in addition to the roughly 620-subject first cohort.

Results the study describes overall, beyond this receptor: Most TCR sequences were observed very rarely across donors, whereas some public TCRs were present in many individuals. Because the 87-base-pair reads could not distinguish some IMGT-functional V segments, including TRBV6-2 and TRBV6-3, those segments were excluded. A later analysis reported that several top co-occurrence clusters appeared linked to parvovirus B19, influenza, CMV and Epstein-Barr virus. In a later analysis, around 17,000 TCR beta sequences were associated with specific HLA alleles at a false discovery rate of 0.05. Correlated functional status among segregating V segments might be attributable to linkage disequilibrium, but an unknown experimental factor could not be ruled out. According to a later analysis, most CMV-associated TCR beta chains appeared to be HLA-restricted, and the HLA associations seemed to be driven largely by CMV exposure. According to the authors, the approach could potentially be generalized to other disease states and immunological phenotypes. CMV serostatus was the only immune exposure information available for the cohort. The presence/absence analyses assumed that sequencing depth was roughly uniform across donors, and that assumption may not be true. The cohort was sequenced for TCR beta chains only, and without alpha or paired-chain data the features that could be detected were limited. In a later analysis, the rate of TCR association differed among HLA loci, with DRB1 alleles having the most associated TCRs and HLA-C alleles having the fewest. In a later genetic analysis, a missense DCLRE1C variant was associated with V-gene and J-gene trimming of TCR beta chains, and the association was replicated in an independent cohort. HLA typing was unavailable for some donors at each locus, so association tests used only the typed subset. A further reported finding was that TCR beta sequences accurately predicted the HLA-A and HLA-B alleles for most subjects in the first cohort. The earlier analysis of some 560 of the donors excluded 15 to 20 rarely observed V segments, including chromosome 9 orphons, because counts were too low. Broadly in line with IMGT annotations, most TCR beta V segments showed up in productive rearrangements about 87% or about 30% of the time in an earlier analysis of a few hundred of the donors. The classifier was reported to diagnose cytomegalovirus status with high specificity and sensitivity in both the original cohort and the validation cohort. The sequencing pipeline was judged likely to have produced a cluster of highly shared sequence variants as a technical artifact. A later analysis found that HLA-associated TCR beta chains were more clonally expanded and had lower generation probabilities than equally common non-associated chains. In a later genetic analysis, fewer N-insertions in productive TCRs were reported among donors in an Asian-associated ancestry cluster than the roughly 710-donor mean. When HLA alleles, especially DR and DQ, strongly co-occurred, TCR associations were difficult to assign to individual alleles. The study listed 150 to 200 TCR beta chains as associated with cytomegalovirus. In vitro tests confirmed that three of the cytomegalovirus-associated TCR beta chains recognize cytomegalovirus antigens.

The CDR3, from cysteine to phenylalanine, totals 14 residues. The only DNA kept is the CDR3, 42 bases in frame from the first base. V was cut back by 4 bases and J by 8 bases, leaving a gap of 16 bases between them. Taken from the germline V gene, the CDR1 and CDR2 loops are SGDLS and YYNGEE. The source of this sequence is a woman aged 18-29 years in good health and CMV-seropositive. The chain is made from TRBV9 and TRBJ1-3; no confident D gene assignment can be made. The specimen sequenced was PBMCs. The DNA sequence is TGTGCCAGCAGCCTAGGCCCCCTGGGAGACACCATATATTTT. It translates to CASSLGPLGDTIYF. Joined to the reference TRBV9 and TRBJ1-3 proteins, this CDR3 gives the full variable domain: DSGVTQTPKHLITATGQRVTLRCSPRSGDLSVYWYQQSLDQGLQFLIQYYNGEERAKGNILERFSAQQFPDLHSELNLSSLELGDSALYFCASSLGPLGDTIYFGEGSWLTVV.